One and the same sample provided the 16 T cell receptor beta chains below, sequenced in a study of control samples from healthy donors and cancer patients. Method: immunoSEQ multiplex PCR; TCRdb's copy keeps in-frame clones and lacks some. Seen here are about 79,000 clones, over 85% observed once, and the top ten hold roughly 1.3%. What was sequenced was PBMCs. Every receptor here comes from a middle-aged woman with lung cancer.

The chain uses TRBV12-5 and TRBJ1-4; D ambiguous. V was cut by 4 bases and J by 6 bases, with 15 bases left in between. From germline, CDR1 is LGHNT and CDR2 FRNRAP. This CDR3 region has 15 residues. In DNA form, the CDR3 reads TGTGCTAGTGGTTCGACACCCCAGCCGGATGAAAAACTGTTTTTT. This translates into CASGSTPQPDEKLFF.

This chain connects TRBV5-6 to TRBJ2-5, with 9 bases lining up with TRBD1. Germline CDR1 and CDR2: SGHDT and YYEEEE. V trimming: 5 bases; J trimming: 4 bases; junction bases outside the gene matches: 15. The CDR3 extends over 17 amino acids. CDR3 coding DNA: TGTGCCAGCAGGAAGGACAGGGGACTCATAAAATCAGAGACCCAGTACTTC. Its translation: CASRKDRGLIKSETQYF.

The chain is built from TRBV6-5 and TRBJ2-2; 10 nucleotides match TRBD1. After removal of 10 bases from V and 7 bases from J, the junction contained 6 bases not matched to a gene. Looked up from germline, CDR1 is MNHEY and CDR2 is SVGAGI. The length of the CDR3 is 13 residues. The CDR3 loop is CATMTGGNGELFF. The CDR3 bases are TGTGCCACCATGACAGGGGGCAACGGGGAGCTGTTTTTT.

The chain has TRBV12-5 and TRBJ2-1; the match to TRBD2 covers 9 bases. V gave up 5 bases and J gave up 5 bases; unmatched junction bases: 10. The CDR3 extends over 16 amino acids. Looked up from germline, CDR1 is LGHNT and CDR2 is FRNRAP. The CDR3 loop reads CASGLTLAGDHNEQFF. DNA for the CDR3: TGTGCTAGTGGTCTCACCTTAGCGGGGGACCACAATGAGCAGTTCTTC. Full variable domain (remainder filled in from reference TRBV12-5 and TRBJ2-1): DARVTQTPRHKVTEMGQEVTMRCQPILGHNTVFWYRQTMMQGLELLAYFRNRAPLDDSGMPKDRFSAEMPDATLATLKIQPSEPRDSAVYFCASGLTLAGDHNEQFFGPGTRLTVL.

This clone was observed once. The rearrangement joins TRBV5-1 to TRBJ1-3, with D possibly being TRBD1 (6 bases). From germline, CDR1 is SGHRS and CDR2 YFSETQ. V lost 4 bases and J 3 bases, leaving 8 bases between the germline ends. This CDR3 spans 13 amino acids. CDR3 sequence reads: CASSKDSGNTIYF. CDR3 DNA sequence: TGCGCCAGCAGCAAGGACAGTGGAAACACCATATATTTT.

The V call is TRBV15, the J call TRBJ1-5; no definite D call. CDR1 LNHNV and CDR2 YYDKDF come from the germline V gene (reference sequence). CDR3 length equals 16 residues. V was pared by 0 bases and J by 4 bases, with 13 bases between. CDR3 region: CATSRDDLQTNQPQHF. In DNA form, the CDR3 reads TGTGCCACCAGCAGAGATGACCTACAGACAAATCAGCCCCAGCATTTT. Full variable domain (outside the CDR3, taken from reference TRBV15 and TRBJ1-5): DAMVIQNPRYQVTQFGKPVTLSCSQTLNHNVMYWYQQKSSQAPKLLFHYYDKDFNNEADTPDNFQSRRPNTSFCFLDIRSPGLGDTAMYLCATSRDDLQTNQPQHFGDGTRLSIL.

The genes are TRBV19 and TRBJ1-4; D is unresolved. Trimming pared 7 bases from V and 7 bases from J, leaving 13 bases between. The CDR3 runs to 13 residues. Germline V gene sequence: CDR1 LNHDA, CDR2 SQIVND (reference sequence). As DNA, the CDR3 is TGTGCCAGTACTATCTCGATTGGTGAAAAACTGTTTTTT. Its translation: CASTISIGEKLFF. Together with reference TRBV19 and TRBJ1-4, the CDR3 gives the full variable domain: DGGITQSPKYLFRKEGQNVTLSCEQNLNHDAMYWYRQDPGQGLRLIYYSQIVNDFQKGDIAEGYSVSREKKESFPLTVTSAQKNPTAFYLCASTISIGEKLFFGSGTQLSVL.

This chain links TRBV6-1 with TRBJ1-1, with D possibly TRBD1 on 6 matching bases. Germline values: CDR1 MNHNS, CDR2 SASEGT. Trimming took off 2 bases at V and 11 bases at J, with 12 bases between the two ends. This CDR3 comprises 12 residues. DNA of the CDR3: TGTGCCAGCAGTGAACTGCAAAGGGGGGCTTTCTTT. Its protein product is CASSELQRGAFF.

CDR3 DNA sequence: TGTGCCAGCAGTTATGGAATAGGGACAGGTAATGATCAGCCCCAGCATTTT. Its translation: CASSYGIGTGNDQPQHF. The chain joins TRBV6-2 or TRBV6-3 to TRBJ1-5; 8 nucleotides agree with TRBD1. Germline assignment: CDR1 MNHEY and CDR2 SVGEGT. The CDR3 length is 17 residues. Trimming at V came to 3 bases and at J to 5 bases, leaving 12 bases not matched to a gene.

The chain is built from TRBV6-5 and TRBJ1-2; no clear D. The CDR3 covers 12 residues. Germline loops: CDR1 MNHEY, CDR2 SVGAGI. The V gene lost 5 bases and the J gene lost 8 bases, with 12 bases spanning the gap. The CDR3 nucleotides are TGTGCCAGCAGTCGTCCGGACCACGGCTACACCTTC. It is translated as CASSRPDHGYTF.

This chain links TRBV10-3 with TRBJ2-2; 7 nucleotides align to TRBD1. The CDR3 is 18 residues long. Trimming removed 5 bases from V and 8 bases from J; junction bases left unmatched: 20. The germline CDR1 and CDR2 sequences are ENHRY and SYGVKD. CDR3 residues: CAISRRTYRQGESGELFF. DNA of the CDR3: TGTGCCATCAGTCGAAGAACCTACCGACAGGGAGAGTCTGGGGAGCTGTTTTTT.

The chain has TRBV29-1 and TRBJ1-4, with TRBD1 identical over 8 bases. J lost 6 bases, V lost 8 bases, and 5 bases had no gene match. There are 12 residues in the CDR3. Germline CDR1 SQVTM, CDR2 ANQGSEA. The DNA for the CDR3 is TGCAGCTCCCAGGGGGCGGATGAAAAACTGTTTTTT. Its translation: CSSQGADEKLFF.

The genes are TRBV19 and TRBJ1-2; possible D gene TRBD1, 5 bases. Trimming took off 10 bases at V and 4 bases at J, with 16 bases between the two ends. Germline V lookup: CDR1 LNHDA, CDR2 SQIVND (reference sequence). The CDR3 extends over 13 amino acids. CDR3 loop: CATSRGHSYGYTF. CDR3 nucleotides: TGTGCCACCAGTAGGGGTCATAGCTATGGCTACACCTTC.

The count of this clone is one. The chain has TRBV11-1 and TRBJ2-5; D is undetermined. The germline CDR1 and CDR2 sequences are SGHAT and FQDESV (reference sequence). This CDR3 region has 14 residues. V was shortened by 2 bases and J by 0 bases, with 7 bases between the two germline ends. The CDR3 coding sequence is TGTGCCAGCAGCTTACCTGGGGACCAAGAGACCCAGTACTTC. It codes for CASSLPGDQETQYF. The whole variable domain, remainder taken from reference TRBV11-1 and TRBJ2-5, is EAEVAQSPRYKITEKSQAVAFWCDPISGHATLYWYRQILGQGPELLVQFQDESVVDDSQLPKDRFSAERLKGVDSTLKIQPAELGDSAMYLCASSLPGDQETQYFGPGTRLLVL.

This chain links TRBV7-9 with TRBJ1-5; tentative D call: TRBD1 (6 bases). Trimming took 8 bases from V and 0 from J, leaving 14 bases between them. This CDR3 has 15 residues. Germline V gene data show CDR1 as SEHNR and CDR2 as FQNEAQ (reference sequence). The DNA of the CDR3 is TGTGCCAGCGGGGGTGGGGGCTATAGCAATCAGCCCCAGCATTTT. Translated, it gives CASGGGGYSNQPQHF. Full variable domain (missing parts from reference TRBV7-9 and TRBJ1-5): DTGVSQNPRHKITKRGQNVTFRCDPISEHNRLYWYRQTLGQGPEFLTYFQNEAQLEKSRLLSDRFSAERPKGSFSTLEIQRTEQGDSAMYLCASGGGGYSNQPQHFGDGTRLSIL.

The chain links TRBV3-1 (or the pseudogene TRBV3-2) to TRBJ2-2, with D unclear. This CDR3 is 16 amino acids long. The V and J ends lost 1 base and 4 bases respectively, with 13 bases between them. Germline assignment: CDR1 LGHDT and CDR2 YNNKEL (reference sequence). The CDR3 bases are TGTGCCAGCAGCCAAGCCCGAACCCTGATCACCGGGGAGCTGTTTTTT. It translates to CASSQARTLITGELFF.